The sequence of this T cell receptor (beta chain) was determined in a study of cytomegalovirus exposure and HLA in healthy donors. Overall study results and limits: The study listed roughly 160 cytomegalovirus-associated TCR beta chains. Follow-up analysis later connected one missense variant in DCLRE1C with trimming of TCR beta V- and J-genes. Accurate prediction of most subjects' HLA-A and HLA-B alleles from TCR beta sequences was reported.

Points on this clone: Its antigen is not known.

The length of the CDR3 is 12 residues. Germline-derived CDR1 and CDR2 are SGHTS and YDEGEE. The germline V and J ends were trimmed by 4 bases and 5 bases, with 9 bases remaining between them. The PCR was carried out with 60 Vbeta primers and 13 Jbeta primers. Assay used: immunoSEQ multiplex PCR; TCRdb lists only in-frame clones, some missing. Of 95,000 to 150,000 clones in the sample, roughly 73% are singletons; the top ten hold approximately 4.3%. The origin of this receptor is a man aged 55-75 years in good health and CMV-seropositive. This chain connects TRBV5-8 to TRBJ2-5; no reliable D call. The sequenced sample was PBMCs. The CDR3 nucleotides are TGTGCCAGCAGCCCCCTGGAGGAGACCCAGTACTTC. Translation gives CASSPLEETQYF.